Each of the 23 T cell receptor beta chains below was sequenced from the same sample in a study of CD8 T cells in Susac syndrome. Random hexamers primed reverse transcription of roughly 0.5 to 1 ug RNA. TCRdb redid the calling of the immunoSEQ multiplex PCR reads with MiXCR, one entry per CDR3 protein. The sample records around 160,000 distinct CDR3 sequences, 90% to 95% being singletons. Specimen: CD4+ T cells from PBMCs. These receptors originate from a human donor in good health.

Only one count was recorded for this clonotype. The chain carries TRBV25-1 and TRBJ2-6; D unresolved. The CDR3 sequence is 18 residues long. Trimming cost V 2 bases and J 4 bases, with 18 bases left between them. Germline CDR1 is MGHDK and CDR2 is SYGVNS. Here the CDR3 DNA reads TGTGCCAGCAGTGAAAGGACGGCTTTGCGGTACGGGGCCAACGTCCTGACTTTC. Residues: CASSERTALRYGANVLTF.

The chain uses TRBV7-6 and TRBJ2-1; D unclear. The V and J ends lost 6 bases and 6 bases respectively, with 9 bases between them. CDR3 length: 12 amino acids. In germline, CDR1 is SGHVS, CDR2 FNYEAQ. As DNA, the CDR3 is TGTGCCAGCAGGGAACTCGTCAATGAGCAGTTCTTC. Protein sequence: CASRELVNEQFF.

CDR3 in amino acids: CASIRGPNNEQFF. The CDR3 DNA is TGTGCCAGCATCCGCGGGCCCAACAATGAGCAGTTCTTC. This chain joins TRBV5-6 and TRBJ2-1, with D possibly being TRBD2 (5 bases). CDR1 SGHDT and CDR2 YYEEEE come from the germline V gene. The CDR3 consists of 13 residues. Trimming left V 6 bases short and J 5 bases short, with 12 bases between.

The rearrangement uses TRBV20-1 and TRBJ1-1; the match to TRBD1 covers 7 bases. J lost 1 base, V lost 6 bases, and 14 bases had no gene match. There are 16 residues in the CDR3. The germline gives CDR1 DFQATT, CDR2 SNEGSKA (reference sequence). CDR3 region: CSARRAGGDRNTEAFF. CDR3 DNA sequence: TGCAGTGCCAGGCGGGCGGGGGGGGACAGGAACACTGAAGCTTTCTTT.

CDR3 amino acids: CASSSQRTQPQHF. The CDR3 coding sequence is TGTGCCAGCAGCTCACAGAGGACTCAGCCCCAGCATTTT. The chain links TRBV12-3 or TRBV12-4 to TRBJ1-5; D is ambiguous. The CDR3 length is 13 residues. Trimming left V 6 bases short and J 6 bases short, with 12 bases between.

V is TRBV27 and J is TRBJ2-7; D gene ambiguous. Germline CDR1 reads MNHEY; CDR2 reads SMNVEV (reference sequence). The V end lost 2 bases, the J end lost 3 bases, and 11 bases lay between the germline ends. CDR3 length: 14 amino acids. CDR3 nucleotides: TGTGCCAGCAGTTTAGAACCCATAAACTACGAGCAGTACTTC. Protein product: CASSLEPINYEQYF.

This sequence joins TRBV15 and TRBJ1-2, with TRBD1 as a possible D gene (5 bases). This CDR3 spans 12 amino acids. Germline V CDR1 and CDR2: LNHNV, YYDKDF (reference sequence). Deletions cut 1 base from V and 5 bases from J, with 5 bases between. CDR3 DNA sequence: TGTGCCACCAGCAGAGCAGGGTATGGCTACACCTTC. Protein: CATSRAGYGYTF.

The table lists this clonotype with a count of one. The rearrangement uses TRBV18 and TRBJ2-1, with unresolved D. The germline CDR1 and CDR2 sequences are KGHSH and LQKENI. The V and J ends lost 3 bases and 6 bases respectively, with 3 bases between them. This CDR3 has 11 amino acids. The CDR3, as DNA: TGTGCCAGCTCACCCCGCAATGAGCAGTTCTTC. Protein sequence: CASSPRNEQFF.

This chain connects TRBV9 to TRBJ2-1; 10 bases align to TRBD2. The CDR3 contains 16 residues. Trimming removed 0 bases from V and 4 bases from J; junction bases left unmatched: 4. Germline CDR1 SGDLS, CDR2 YYNGEE. The CDR3 DNA reads as TGTGCCAGCAGCGTAGATGGTAGCGGGGGGTACAATGAGCAGTTCTTC. Translated: CASSVDGSGGYNEQFF.

The chain combines TRBV27 with TRBJ2-1; 11 nucleotides agree with TRBD2. Trimming at V came to 5 bases and at J to 1 base, leaving 10 bases not matched to a gene. This CDR3 is built from 18 residues. In germline, CDR1 is MNHEY, CDR2 SMNVEV (reference sequence). In DNA, the CDR3 is TGTGCCAGCAGTCTCAAACCTAGCGGGGGGATTTCCTACAATGAGCAGTTCTTC. Its translation is CASSLKPSGGISYNEQFF.

V usage is TRBV5-1 and J usage is TRBJ1-4; D ambiguous. Looked up from germline, CDR1 is SGHRS and CDR2 is YFSETQ. Between the trimmed V and J ends, which lost 6 bases and 2 bases, there was a span of 14 bases. This CDR3 is built from 15 residues. The CDR3 DNA sequence: TGCGCCAGCAAGAGGAGCGGCCAGACTAATGAAAAACTGTTTTTT. It codes for CASKRSGQTNEKLFF.

The rearrangement uses TRBV5-5 and TRBJ2-1, with TRBD2 matching 14 bases. Germline V gene lookup returns CDR1 SGHKS and CDR2 YYEKEE (reference sequence). The V and J ends lost 6 bases and 1 base, in that order; junction bases with no gene match: 6. The CDR3 covers 17 residues. CDR3 bases: TGTGCCAGCACGACTAGCGGGGGGGCCGGGTCCTACAATGAGCAGTTCTTC. This translates into CASTTSGGAGSYNEQFF.

The rearrangement joins TRBV5-1 to TRBJ2-3, with D tentatively TRBD1 (6 bases). Trimming stripped 1 base from V and 4 bases from J, with 10 bases between. This CDR3 has 14 residues. Germline V CDR1 and CDR2: SGHRS, YFSETQ. This CDR3 is CASSLSGAADTQYF. The CDR3 DNA sequence: TGCGCCAGCAGCTTGTCAGGGGCGGCAGATACGCAGTATTTT.

The chain has TRBV9 and TRBJ1-4; unclear D gene. V was cut by 0 bases and J by 8 bases, with 11 bases left in between. The CDR3 covers 14 residues. Germline CDR1 SGDLS, CDR2 YYNGEE. CDR3 coding DNA: TGTGCCAGCAGCGTAGAAGGGTCTGGAGAAAAACTGTTTTTT. Amino acid sequence: CASSVEGSGEKLFF.

This chain connects TRBV5-1 to TRBJ2-2; D not resolved. The CDR3 totals 17 residues. Germline-derived CDR1 and CDR2 are SGHRS and YFSETQ. Trimming took 6 bases from V and 5 from J, leaving 23 bases between them. CDR3 protein: CASKSTEWVGKTGELFF. As DNA, the CDR3 is TGCGCCAGCAAATCCACCGAGTGGGTAGGGAAGACCGGGGAGCTGTTTTTT.

The rearrangement uses TRBV20-1 and TRBJ2-5; 9 positions match TRBD1. The V gene's germline CDR1 is DFQATT and CDR2 SNEGSKA (reference sequence). The CDR3 sequence is 16 residues long. J gave up 4 bases and V 0 bases, and 9 bases lay outside the gene matches. The chain's CDR3 is CSARDEGTGLLETQYF. The CDR3 DNA follows: TGCAGTGCTAGAGATGAGGGGACAGGGCTATTAGAGACCCAGTACTTC.

The rearrangement joins TRBV20-1 to TRBJ2-7, with a tentative D call TRBD1 (6 bases). The ends were cut back, 6 bases at V and 3 bases at J, with 15 bases in the middle. Germline-derived CDR1 and CDR2 are DFQATT and SNEGSKA (reference sequence). The CDR3 is 13 residues long. The CDR3 region is CSAPQQGGYEQYF. The CDR3 DNA reads as TGCAGTGCCCCACAACAGGGTGGCTACGAGCAGTACTTC.

V is TRBV6-1 and J is TRBJ2-7, with D possibly TRBD1 on 5 matching bases. CDR1 and CDR2 from the germline V gene are MNHNS and SASEGT. V lost 5 bases to trimming and J lost 2 bases, with 25 bases between them. The CDR3 length is 18 residues. This CDR3 reads CASSPDVLGAGLPYEQYF. CDR3 nucleotides: TGTGCCAGCAGTCCCGACGTCTTAGGGGCAGGCCTACCCTACGAGCAGTACTTC.

The V call is TRBV29-1, the J call TRBJ1-2, with D perhaps matching TRBD1 (6 bases). Germline-derived CDR1 and CDR2 are SQVTM and ANQGSEA. Trimming took off 6 bases at V and 4 bases at J, with 15 bases between the two ends. The CDR3 loop spans 13 amino acids. The CDR3 loop is CSVGVQGGYGYTF. In DNA form, the CDR3 reads TGCAGCGTAGGGGTACAGGGCGGCTATGGCTACACCTTC.

The gene calls are TRBV7-3 and TRBJ2-1; possible D gene TRBD2, 5 bases. The CDR3 spans 15 residues. In germline, CDR1 is SGHTA, CDR2 FQGTGA. Trimming shortened V by 5 bases and J by 4 bases, and 15 bases separated the two germline ends. CDR3 protein: CASSRFVGAYNEQFF. CDR3 DNA: TGTGCCAGCAGCCGCTTTGTGGGAGCTTACAATGAGCAGTTCTTC. The variable domain in full, with the rest retrieved from reference TRBV7-3 and TRBJ2-1, is GAGVSQTPSNKVTEKGKYVELRCDPISGHTALYWYRQSLGQGPEFLIYFQGTGAADDSGLPNDRFFAVRPEGSVSTLKIQRTERGDSAVYLCASSRFVGAYNEQFFGPGTRLTVL.

Only a few counts were recorded for this clonotype. The CDR3 sequence is CASSLSAASYGYTF. CDR3 bases: TGTGCCAGCAGTTTATCGGCAGCCTCCTATGGCTACACCTTC. The chain links TRBV27 to TRBJ1-2; no reliable D call. This CDR3 comprises 14 residues. Looked up from germline, CDR1 is MNHEY and CDR2 is SMNVEV (reference sequence). Trimming stripped 0 bases from V and 4 bases from J, with 9 bases between.

This chain links TRBV5-8 with TRBJ2-2, with D unresolved. The CDR3 runs to 14 residues. Germline V gene lookup returns CDR1 SGHTS and CDR2 YDEGEE. V lost 6 bases to trimming and J lost 7 bases, with 16 bases between them. CDR3 protein: CASTPGWVIGELFF. CDR3 sequence (DNA): TGTGCCAGCACCCCGGGTTGGGTGATCGGGGAGCTGTTTTTT.

The V and J genes are TRBV5-4 and TRBJ2-7, with D possibly being TRBD1 or TRBD2 (5 bases each). Germline CDR1 reads SGHNT; CDR2 reads YYREEE (reference sequence). CDR3 length: 11 residues. Between the trimmed V and J ends, which lost 4 bases and 3 bases, there was a span of 5 bases. The CDR3: CASSGGYEQYF. DNA for the CDR3: TGTGCCAGCAGCGGGGGCTACGAGCAGTACTTC.